This T cell receptor beta chain derives from a study of technical replicates of blood from a few donors. Clones were sequenced by immunoSEQ multiplex PCR, and TCRdb holds only the in-frame ones, with some missing. In the table there are more than 80,000 clones, roughly 95% of which are singletons. The sample was T cells isolated from PBMCs. The sequence came from a human donor in good health.

The chain's CDR3 is CSGSRGEAYEQYF. Here the CDR3 DNA reads TGCAGCGGCTCTCGGGGGGAAGCCTACGAGCAGTACTTC. This chain joins TRBV29-1 and TRBJ2-7; 7 nucleotides line up with TRBD2. J was trimmed by 2 bases and V by 7 bases; bases with no gene match: 8. The CDR3 spans 13 residues. The germline V gene encodes CDR1 SQVTM and CDR2 ANQGSEA.